This entry lists 2 T cell receptor beta chains sequenced from one sample in a study of T cell changes during pregnancy in multiple sclerosis. The table came from immunoSEQ multiplex PCR; TCRdb's copy has only in-frame clones and leaves some out. The sample consists of about 120,000 clones, approximately 93% of them appearing once. Sequenced material: peripheral blood, taken before pregnancy. The receptors here all came from a female donor with multiple sclerosis, enrolled in a pregnancy study.

This chain uses TRBV28 with TRBJ2-1, with 7 bases matching TRBD1. The junction had 14 bases not matched to a gene; V was cut back by 5 bases and J by 4 bases. The CDR3 has 17 amino acids. The germline CDR1 and CDR2 sequences are MDHEN and SYDVKM. CDR3 sequence reads: CASSTHLVGQKYNEQFF. CDR3 DNA sequence: TGTGCCAGCAGTACTCACCTAGTGGGACAGAAATACAATGAGCAGTTCTTC.

The gene calls are TRBV18 and TRBJ1-2; 10 bases match TRBD1. The CDR3 is 15 residues long. V lost 4 bases, J lost 8 bases, and 10 bases stayed unmatched. The germline gives CDR1 KGHSH, CDR2 LQKENI. The CDR3 spells CASSLKPGTGVGYTF. As DNA, the CDR3 is TGTGCCAGCTCACTCAAGCCCGGGACAGGGGTCGGCTACACCTTC. Full variable domain (missing parts from reference TRBV18 and TRBJ1-2): NAGVMQNPRHLVRRRGQEARLRCSPMKGHSHVYWYRQLPEEGLKFMVYLQKENIIDESGMPKERFSAEFPKEGPSILRIQQVVRGDSAAYFCASSLKPGTGVGYTFGSGTRLTVV.